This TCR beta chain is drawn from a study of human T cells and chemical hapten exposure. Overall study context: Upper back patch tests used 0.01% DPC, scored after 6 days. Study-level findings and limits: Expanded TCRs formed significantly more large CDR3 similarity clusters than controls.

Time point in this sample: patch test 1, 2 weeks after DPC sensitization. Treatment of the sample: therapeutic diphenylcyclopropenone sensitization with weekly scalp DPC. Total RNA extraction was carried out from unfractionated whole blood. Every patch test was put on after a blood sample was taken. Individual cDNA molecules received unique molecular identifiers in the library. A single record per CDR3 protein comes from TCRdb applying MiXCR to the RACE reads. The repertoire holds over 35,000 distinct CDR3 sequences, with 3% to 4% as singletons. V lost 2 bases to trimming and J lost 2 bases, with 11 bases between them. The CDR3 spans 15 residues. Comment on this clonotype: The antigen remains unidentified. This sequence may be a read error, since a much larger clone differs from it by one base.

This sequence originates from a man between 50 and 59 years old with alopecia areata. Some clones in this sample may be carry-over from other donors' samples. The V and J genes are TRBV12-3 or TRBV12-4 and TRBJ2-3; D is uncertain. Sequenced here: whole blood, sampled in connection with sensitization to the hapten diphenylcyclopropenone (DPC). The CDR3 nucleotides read TGTGCCAGCAGTTTATTGCAGAGCTTCACAGATACGCAGTATTTT. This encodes CASSLLQSFTDTQYF.